This T cell receptor beta chain was obtained from a study of long-term antiretroviral therapy in people with HIV (dated by TCRdb to between 2021 and 2023). About the full investigation: The earliest samples were collected roughly a decade before the 2015 WHO recommendation for immediate ART, at a time when ART was usually postponed until CD4 counts fell. No cross-contamination during QIAcube processing was seen in test extractions of a monoclonal T-cell line run alongside 30 to 35 polyclonal samples. Whether ART initiation and durable HIV suppression were associated with changes in peripheral blood TRB repertoire composition and diversity was tested in a retrospective serial study. Of the 30 to 35 participants with HIV, roughly 10 were female. From 30 to 35 adults with confirmed HIV infection, the cohort provided approximately 190 cryopreserved PBMC samples, gathered serially across a mean of around 6 years (range 1-12). Points the paper makes about the study in general: Because cell numbers in pre-ART samples were limited, unsorted PBMC were profiled instead of sorted CD4+ and CD8+ T cells. No data were available on ART adherence, viral resistance or therapy changes, limiting inferences about post-ART repertoire changes. Compared with controls, HIV repertoires had narrower CDR3 length ranges, and the network structure pointed to an antigen-experienced repertoire that shifted only slightly toward naive after ART. The samples were dated from about 2003 to 2018, and the ART regimens that were used may be less effective than current ART regimens. A significant increase in TRB diversity was found to be associated with ART initiation, although TRB diversity was observed to remain significantly below that of transplant donor controls even after long-term ART. Expanded TRB clones identified before ART initiation dominated the repertoire at all time points, although this dominance fluctuated and declined in many PLHIV after ART. Since PBMC availability was limited, sequencing covered only the TCR beta chain, with no alpha chain pairing.

Inclusion was restricted to participants for whom at least one PBMC sample before ART initiation and at least two post-ART samples were available. Every participant with HIV received treatment in the United States of America. Before DNA extraction, cryopreserved samples containing 1-10 million PBMC were thawed and washed. At the time of the earliest PBMC sample, participants with HIV were aged between about 20 and 54 years. PBMC samples were contributed by each participant from 1-4 timepoints before ART initiation and 2-8 timepoints after ART initiation, with a median of 7 samples. For every participant, serial HIV viral load, CD4+ T-cell count, ART history and demographic data were obtained. Using a Qiagen kit on a QIAcube, genomic DNA was extracted from unsorted PBMC, with samples processed in batches of 12. This clone was seen once. Its antigen target is currently unknown. Base qualities are not provided; no much larger clone lies one nucleotide away.

The immunoSEQ hsTCRB v3.0 assay was used at survey level resolution for TRB variable region sequencing. A depth of about 35,000-55,000 T-cell genomes per sample was targeted for TRB sequencing. Pooled TRB libraries were sequenced on an Illumina MiSeq with a v3 150-cycle kit. Turning to the authors' computational methods: Repertoire analysis was run in R within a reproducible Nextflow workflow that covered QC, data transformation and analysis. LymphoSeq2, an R package for AIRR-Seq data exploration, was used to implement custom analyses. Several samples that yielded fewer than 5000 total TRB sequences were excluded, so that about 200 HIV repertoires were analyzed. Among the approximately 180 retained HIV repertoires, 59 were collected before ART initiation and 120 to 140 were collected after ART initiation. Each repertoire was downsampled to 5000 TRB nucleotide sequences, and summary statistics were averaged across 100 downsampling iterations. Only TRB sequences with CDR3 regions of at least seven amino acids were retained for analysis. Two measures captured diversity: a Shannon entropy-derived clonality score and the Gini coefficient. In the repertoire networks, any two of the top 5000 CDR3 amino acid sequences were connected whenever the two sequences differed by an edit distance of one. GLIPH2 predicted antigen specificity groups and MHC restriction for TRB CDR3 amino acid sequences. To flag known CMV, EBV, HIV or tissue antigen associations, CDR3 amino acid sequences were matched against VDJdb and McPAS-TCR. Pre-ART, post-ART and control groups were compared with Wilcoxon signed-rank tests and Holm-Bonferroni correction. TCRdb took this table from immuneACCESS and kept in-frame rearrangements with V and J called. Such tables lack part of the clones; where checked against another copy, unresolved V genes explain under half of the gap, and the rest is unexplained. V and J calls and clone size are those listed in that table; D and trimming were worked out from the DNA. Recorded for this sample are around 26,000 clones; 76% of them occurred a single time. The ten largest clones take up almost 5% of the sample.

Sample: unsorted PBMCs, taken 0.5 years after starting antiretroviral therapy. The TCR comes from a woman aged 40 to 55 with HIV.

In nucleotides, the sequence is TGCGCCAGCAGCCAACAGACAGGGTTGAACACTGAAGCTTTCTTT. Its protein product is CASSQQTGLNTEAFF. The sequence is built from TRBV4-1 and TRBJ1-1, with 7 bases matching TRBD1. CDR1 MGHRA and CDR2 YSYEKL are derived from the germline V gene. Trimming leaves V shorter by 2 bases and J shorter by 0 bases, with the junction holding 3 bases beyond the gene matches. The CDR3 sequence holds 15 residues, the cysteine and phenylalanine included. The sequence is cut down to CDR3 DNA, 45 bases in frame from base 1.